This T cell receptor beta chain was recorded in a study of STAT5B mutations in CD4+ large granular lymphocyte leukemia. Study details: The CDR3 'QG' motif was associated with a particular HLA allele among healthy donors.

Germline CDR1 and CDR2: SGHRS and YFSETQ. The CDR3 is made up of 18 amino acids. Assay: immunoSEQ multiplex PCR; the TCRdb copy retains only in-frame clones and omits some. The table shows about 21,000 clones, with over 70% occurring only once. A note on this clone: The junction departs from the called germline gene at one end, perhaps through a read error.

This chain connects TRBV5-1 to TRBJ2-3; 7 bases match TRBD1. Sequenced: CD4+ T cells from blood buffy coats. This receptor was identified in a human donor in good health. The CDR3 here is CASSLGASRGPWADTQYF. The CDR3 DNA is TGCGCCAGCAGTTTGGGTGCCTCTAGGGGGCCATGGGCAGATACGCAGTATTTT. The full variable domain, its missing parts supplied by reference TRBV5-1 and TRBJ2-3, is KAGVTQTPRYLIKTRGQQVTLSCSPISGHRSVSWYQQTPGQGLQFLFEYFSETQRNKGNFPGRFSGRQFSNSRSEMNVSTLELGDSALYLCASSLGASRGPWADTQYFGPGTRLTVL.